The clone carrying this T cell receptor beta chain occurred once. The assay was immunoSEQ multiplex PCR, and TCRdb's table has in-frame clones only and misses some. The profile shows around 200,000 clones, about 82% of them singletons. The data are from a study of blood T cell repertoires in COVID-19. V shed 1 base and J 12 bases; nucleotides not matched to a gene: 10. CDR1 is SGDLS and CDR2 is YYNGEE in the germline V gene. This CDR3 comprises 14 residues. The study assigned cohorts using participant-reported clinical history. The clonotype was recovered from a middle-aged man with acute COVID-19. The sample consisted of PBMCs or T cells enriched from blood (not recorded which). The chain carries TRBV9 and TRBJ2-1; 7 bases map to TRBD2. The CDR3 DNA follows: TGTGCCAGCAGCGTATTAGCGGGCGGCTGGTGGCAGTTCTTC. Translating gives CASSVLAGGWWQFF. Full variable domain (missing parts from reference TRBV9 and TRBJ2-1): DSGVTQTPKHLITATGQRVTLRCSPRSGDLSVYWYQQSLDQGLQFLIQYYNGEERAKGNILERFSAQQFPDLHSELNLSSLELGDSALYFCASSVLAGGWWQFFGPGTRLTVL.